The T cell receptor beta chain described here comes from a study of technical replicates of blood from a few donors. TCRdb's table, derived via immunoSEQ multiplex PCR, lists solely in-frame clones and lacks some. The table records about 79,000 clones, 90% to 95% of them present only once. V shed 5 bases and J shed 3 bases, with 27 bases lying between them. Germline assignment: CDR1 SGHTA and CDR2 FQGTGA. This CDR3 has 19 residues. The chain links TRBV7-3 to TRBJ2-3; unclear D gene. This receptor was identified in a human donor in good health. The sample taken for sequencing was T cells isolated from PBMCs. CDR3 DNA: TGTGCCAGCAGCCCTCCCGCATTTCAGAGAACAGTCAGGACAGATACGCAGTATTTT. Encoded protein: CASSPPAFQRTVRTDTQYF.